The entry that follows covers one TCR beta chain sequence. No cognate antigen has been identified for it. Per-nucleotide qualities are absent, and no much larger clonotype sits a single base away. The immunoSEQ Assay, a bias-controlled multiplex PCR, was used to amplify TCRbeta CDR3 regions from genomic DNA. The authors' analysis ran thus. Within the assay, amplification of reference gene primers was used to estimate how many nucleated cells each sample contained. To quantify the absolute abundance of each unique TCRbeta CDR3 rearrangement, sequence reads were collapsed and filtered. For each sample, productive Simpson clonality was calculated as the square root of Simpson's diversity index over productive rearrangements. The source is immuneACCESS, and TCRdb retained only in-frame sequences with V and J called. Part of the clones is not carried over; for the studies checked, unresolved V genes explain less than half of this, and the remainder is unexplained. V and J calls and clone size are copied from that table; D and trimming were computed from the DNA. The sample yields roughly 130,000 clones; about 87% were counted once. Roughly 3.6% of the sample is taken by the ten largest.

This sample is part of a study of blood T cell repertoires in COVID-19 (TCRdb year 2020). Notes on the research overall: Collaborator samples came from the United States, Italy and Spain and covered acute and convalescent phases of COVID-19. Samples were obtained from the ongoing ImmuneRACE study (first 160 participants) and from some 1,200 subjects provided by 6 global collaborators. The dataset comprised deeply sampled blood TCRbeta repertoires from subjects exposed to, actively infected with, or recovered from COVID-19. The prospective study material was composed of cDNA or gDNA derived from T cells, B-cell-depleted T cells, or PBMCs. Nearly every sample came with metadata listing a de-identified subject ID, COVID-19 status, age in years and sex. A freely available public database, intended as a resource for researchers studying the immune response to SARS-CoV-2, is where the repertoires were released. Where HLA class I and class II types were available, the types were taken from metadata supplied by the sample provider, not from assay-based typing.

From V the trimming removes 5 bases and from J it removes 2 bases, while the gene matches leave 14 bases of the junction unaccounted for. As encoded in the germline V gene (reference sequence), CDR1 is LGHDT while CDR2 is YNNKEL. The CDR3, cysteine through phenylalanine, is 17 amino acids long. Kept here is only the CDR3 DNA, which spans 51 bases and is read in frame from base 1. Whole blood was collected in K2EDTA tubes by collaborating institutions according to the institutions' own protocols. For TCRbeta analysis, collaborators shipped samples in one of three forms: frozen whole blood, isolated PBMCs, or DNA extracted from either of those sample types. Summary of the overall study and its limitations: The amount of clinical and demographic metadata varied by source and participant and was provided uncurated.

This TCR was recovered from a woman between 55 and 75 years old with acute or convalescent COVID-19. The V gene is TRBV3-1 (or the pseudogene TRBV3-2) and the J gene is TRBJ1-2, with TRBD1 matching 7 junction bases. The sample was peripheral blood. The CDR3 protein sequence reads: CASSTRRTGDQNYGYTF. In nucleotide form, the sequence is TGTGCCAGCAGCACTCGCCGGACAGGCGATCAGAACTATGGCTACACCTTC.